The sequence of this T cell receptor beta chain was determined in a study of post-analysis software for immune sequencing data. In the study overall: Relapsing-remitting, secondary progressive and progressive-relapsing courses of multiple sclerosis were included. Notes on the study in general: Comparison of patients with controls showed five TRBV segments more frequent in patients, TRBV5-6, TRBV5-1 and TRBV20-1 among them.

Concerning this clonotype: Its antigen is unidentified.

The TCR beta cDNA libraries contained unique molecular identifiers. TCRdb redid the calling of the PCR reads with MiXCR, one entry per CDR3 protein. This sample has 650,000 to 850,000 distinct CDR3 sequences; 53% occur once, and the top ten carry roughly 4.4%. This CDR3 region has 13 residues. Per the germline V gene, CDR1 is DFQATT and CDR2 is SNEGSKA (reference sequence). V was pared by 6 bases and J by 0 bases, with 12 bases between. The material sequenced was blood. This clonotype was sampled from a girl aged 10 to 17 with multiple sclerosis. The rearrangement links TRBV20-1 to TRBJ2-7; no clear D gene. The chain's CDR3 is CSATTESSYEQYF. The CDR3 bases are TGCAGTGCCACGACGGAAAGCTCCTACGAGCAGTACTTC.